Presented here are 22 T cell receptor beta chains from one specimen sequenced in a study of cytotoxic CD8 clonotypes in ibrutinib-treated CLL. Profiled with immunoSEQ multiplex PCR; TCRdb holds only in-frame clones, not every one. The table lists fewer than 85,000 clones, about 76% of them singletons, with about 4.4% in the top ten. The material was PBMCs, obtained after 12 months of ibrutinib treatment. The receptors shown here come from a human donor with chronic lymphocytic leukemia.

This rearrangement joins TRBV27 to TRBJ1-5; D may be TRBD1 (6 bases). The germline CDR1 and CDR2 sequences are MNHEY and SMNVEV (reference sequence). V shed 2 bases and J shed 4 bases, with 6 bases lying between them. The length of the CDR3 is 13 residues. The CDR3 DNA sequence: TGTGCCAGCAGTTTAAGGGGGAATCAGCCCCAGCATTTT. Protein product: CASSLRGNQPQHF.

There are a few counts of this clone. This chain joins TRBV6-5 and TRBJ2-3, with D perhaps matching TRBD2 (7 bases). The ends were cut back, 5 bases at V and 2 bases at J, with 14 bases in the middle. Per the germline V gene, CDR1 is MNHEY and CDR2 is SVGAGI. This CDR3 has 15 residues. The CDR3 sequence is CASSPLAGATDTQYF. CDR3 in DNA: TGTGCCAGCAGTCCTCTGGCGGGGGCCACAGATACGCAGTATTTT.

This chain connects TRBV4-3 to TRBJ1-4; D uncertain. The CDR3 runs 15 residues. Germline V CDR1 and CDR2: LGHNA, YSLEER. Trimming took 2 bases from V and 4 from J, leaving 11 bases between them. Here the CDR3 reads CASSQNPGVNEKLFF. In DNA form, the CDR3 reads TGCGCCAGCAGCCAAAACCCGGGAGTTAATGAAAAACTGTTTTTT.

The rearrangement joins TRBV28 to TRBJ2-4; D remains unclear. CDR3 length: 13 residues. Per the germline V gene, CDR1 is MDHEN and CDR2 is SYDVKM. V was trimmed by 4 bases and J by 6 bases, leaving 10 bases between them. The CDR3 loop is CASSSGARNIQYF. As DNA, the CDR3 is TGTGCCAGCAGTTCCGGTGCCCGAAACATTCAGTACTTC.

This chain links TRBV27 with TRBJ1-1, with D perhaps TRBD1 (6 bases). The germline CDR1 and CDR2 sequences are MNHEY and SMNVEV (reference sequence). V lost 2 bases and J lost 3, with 10 bases in between. The CDR3 length is 14 residues. The CDR3 nucleotides are TGTGCCAGCAGTTTAAGTTGGGGGCACACTGAAGCTTTCTTT. Protein sequence: CASSLSWGHTEAFF.

This clone has only one observation. This chain connects TRBV11-3 to TRBJ2-7; weak D call: TRBD2 (5 bases). This CDR3 has 14 amino acids. Germline values: CDR1 SGHNT, CDR2 YENEEA. Trimming cost V 0 bases and J 0 bases, with 6 bases left between them. The CDR3 reads CASSLEGSSYEQYF. The CDR3 DNA is TGTGCCAGCAGCTTAGAAGGGAGCTCCTACGAGCAGTACTTC.

This chain connects TRBV28 to TRBJ2-7; no reliable D call. Trimming took 7 bases from V and 7 from J, leaving 29 bases between them. Germline values: CDR1 MDHEN, CDR2 SYDVKM. CDR3 length equals 17 residues. CDR3 residues: CASIQTDWLGFRREQYF. The DNA for the CDR3 is TGTGCCAGCATTCAGACCGACTGGCTAGGCTTTAGAAGGGAGCAGTACTTC.

The chain links TRBV7-3 to TRBJ2-2; 7 bases are a match to TRBD1. J lost 6 bases, V lost 5 bases, and 3 bases had no gene match. The length of the CDR3 is 13 residues. Germline CDR1 is SGHTA and CDR2 is FQGTGA. The CDR3 protein is CASSPQGAGELFF. The CDR3 DNA reads as TGTGCCAGCAGCCCCCAGGGGGCCGGGGAGCTGTTTTTT.

The rearrangement joins TRBV7-2 to TRBJ1-2; weak D call: TRBD1 (5 bases). Germline CDR1 SGHTA, CDR2 FQGNSA. Trimming took 2 bases from V and 4 from J, leaving 17 bases between them. The CDR3 length is 16 residues. CDR3 nucleotide sequence: TGTGCCAGCAGCTTATTTCTCCGGGACGGCACCTATGGCTACACCTTC. Translating gives CASSLFLRDGTYGYTF. The variable domain in full, with the rest retrieved from reference TRBV7-2 and TRBJ1-2, is GAGVSQSPSNKVTEKGKDVELRCDPISGHTALYWYRQSLGQGLEFLIYFQGNSAPDKSGLPSDRFSAERTGGSVSTLTIQRTQQEDSAVYLCASSLFLRDGTYGYTFGSGTRLTVV.

The chain has TRBV5-6 and TRBJ2-7; possible D gene TRBD1, 6 bases. This CDR3 is built from 18 residues. The germline CDR1 and CDR2 sequences are SGHDT and YYEEEE. Trimming took off 4 bases at V and 6 bases at J, with 29 bases between the two ends. The CDR3 spells CASSPAFGSGTPTLEQYF. CDR3 nucleotides: TGTGCCAGCAGCCCGGCGTTTGGGTCGGGGACACCCACACTCGAGCAGTACTTC.

The genes are TRBV6-5 and TRBJ2-7, with 9 bases aligning to TRBD2. The CDR3 loop spans 13 amino acids. Germline V gene data show CDR1 as MNHEY and CDR2 as SVGAGI. V was clipped by 10 bases and J by 2 bases; unmatched bases: 6. The CDR3 nucleotides are TGTGCCACGCGGGGGGGCCCGGCCTACGAGCAGTACTTC. Translating gives CATRGGPAYEQYF.

V usage is TRBV29-1 and J usage is TRBJ2-7; D is undetermined. Looked up from germline, CDR1 is SQVTM and CDR2 is ANQGSEA. V lost 0 bases and J lost 2, with 14 bases in between. The CDR3 is 15 residues long. For the CDR3, the DNA is TGCAGCGTTGAAGATCGGGCCGCTGCGCCCTACGAGCAGTACTTC. Translation gives CSVEDRAAAPYEQYF.

The table lists this clone with a few counts. The rearrangement links TRBV28 to TRBJ1-2; possibly TRBD1 for D (5 bases). V lost 9 bases to trimming and J lost 4 bases, with 15 bases between them. The CDR3 covers 13 residues. Germline CDR1 is MDHEN and CDR2 is SYDVKM. The CDR3 sequence: CASQAPQGYGYTF. CDR3 in DNA: TGTGCCAGTCAGGCCCCCCAGGGCTATGGCTACACCTTC.

This chain links TRBV18 with TRBJ1-2, with TRBD1 as a possible D gene (6 bases). Germline CDR1 is KGHSH and CDR2 is LQKENI. Between the trimmed V and J ends, which lost 4 bases and 4 bases, there was a span of 13 bases. The CDR3 is 14 residues long. CDR3 protein: CASSRTADVYGYTF. In DNA, the CDR3 is TGTGCCAGCTCACGGACAGCCGACGTCTATGGCTACACCTTC.

V and J are TRBV11-3 and TRBJ2-1, with 10 bases that match TRBD1. This CDR3 spans 14 amino acids. The germline CDR1 and CDR2 sequences are SGHNT and YENEEA. V shed 5 bases and J 3 bases; nucleotides not matched to a gene: 1. CDR3 in DNA: TGTGCCAGCAGCGGGACAGGGGTCTACAATGAGCAGTTCTTC. Translated: CASSGTGVYNEQFF.

V is TRBV28 and J is TRBJ1-5, with D perhaps matching TRBD1 (6 bases). The V gene lost 5 bases and the J gene lost 7 bases, with 9 bases spanning the gap. Germline CDR1 reads MDHEN; CDR2 reads SYDVKM. The CDR3 has 12 amino acids. CDR3 loop: CASSVGQQPQHF. The CDR3 DNA is TGTGCCAGCAGTGTTGGACAGCAGCCCCAGCATTTT.

There are a few counts of this clone. This chain links TRBV4-2 with TRBJ1-4; weak D call: TRBD1 (5 bases). Germline CDR1 is LGHNA and CDR2 is YNFKEQ. The CDR3 has 15 residues. Trimming removed 0 bases at V and 12 bases at J, with 17 bases between. The CDR3 bases are TGTGCCAGCAGCCAAGATAGGCAAACGGGGGGTGAACTGTTTTTT. It is translated as CASSQDRQTGGELFF.

This clone was observed many times. The V and J genes are TRBV11-2 and TRBJ2-5, with D possibly matching TRBD2 (6 bases). V lost 4 bases and J lost 7, with 10 bases in between. Germline loops: CDR1 SGHAT, CDR2 FQNNGV. This CDR3 spans 12 amino acids. CDR3 DNA sequence: TGTGCCAGCAGCTCCCTGGGAGGGACCCAGTACTTC. Translated: CASSSLGGTQYF.

The genes are TRBV5-1 and TRBJ1-3, with no clear D. The CDR3 totals 15 residues. Germline loops: CDR1 SGHRS, CDR2 YFSETQ. V lost 0 bases to trimming and J lost 4 bases, with 11 bases between them. CDR3 coding DNA: TGCGCCAGCAGCTTGGCCCAGGTGGGAGGAAACACCATATATTTT. Translating it yields CASSLAQVGGNTIYF.

This clone was counted only a few times. This sequence joins TRBV7-7 and TRBJ2-1, with 7 bases matching TRBD2. The CDR3 covers 13 residues. V lost 5 bases, J lost 10 bases, and 8 bases stayed unmatched. Germline lookup yields CDR1 SSHAT and CDR2 FNYEAQ (reference sequence). CDR3: CASSPQAGGEQFF. CDR3 coding DNA: TGTGCCAGCAGCCCCCAGGCCGGGGGGGAGCAGTTCTTC.

V and J are TRBV19 and TRBJ2-2; D perhaps matches TRBD1 (5 bases). The CDR3 totals 14 residues. The V end lost 5 bases, the J end lost 7 bases, and 14 bases lay between the germline ends. Germline CDR1 LNHDA, CDR2 SQIVND (reference sequence). The CDR3 protein is CASSGAGGLGELFF. DNA of the CDR3: TGTGCCAGTAGTGGGGCCGGCGGCCTCGGGGAGCTGTTTTTT.

The chain employs TRBV15 and TRBJ2-1; 8 bases line up with TRBD1. The germline V gene encodes CDR1 LNHNV and CDR2 YYDKDF (reference sequence). Trimming cost V 2 bases and J 6 bases; bases outside gene matches: 9. CDR3 length equals 16 residues. The CDR3 sequence is CATSRSTGGSVNEQFF. The CDR3 region has the DNA TGTGCCACCAGCAGATCAACAGGGGGGTCGGTCAATGAGCAGTTCTTC.